Listed below are T cell receptor beta chains from one sample, sequenced in a study of blood T cell repertoires in COVID-19. This table comes from immunoSEQ multiplex PCR, and its TCRdb copy is limited to in-frame clones, with some not included. The profile shows some 270,000 clones, around 85% of them singletons. The specimen was peripheral blood. The receptors derive from a human donor with COVID-19, enrolled during active disease. The donor label of this sample is uncertain. Both conserved end residues are part of each CDR3. Rows give clone size only sometimes, using once, few, many, or a class for an expanded clone.

TRBV5-5	TRBJ2-3	.	CASSLGLAGGPLGPDTQYF
TRBV29-1	TRBJ2-1	.	CSVSGGSSYNEQFF
TRBV23-1	TRBJ2-5	.	CAIERREGVSLGETQYF
TRBV7-2	TRBJ1-5	.	CASSFKTGEGNQPQHF
TRBV30	TRBJ1-5	once	CAWSGSRGNQPQHF
TRBV3-1/TRBV3-2	TRBJ1-5	.	CASSQAYSNQPQHF
TRBV10-1	TRBJ1-5	.	CASNQGGFQPQHF
TRBV11-2	TRBJ1-5	.	CASSRNPGQGNQPQHF
TRBV19	TRBJ1-1	.	CASRAGSVTEAFF
TRBV28	TRBJ2-7	.	CASSSTGVRYEQYF
TRBV12-5	TRBJ1-1	.	CASGLGQGVLYTEAFF
TRBV21-1	TRBJ1-1	.	CASTQPWTGTPAFF
TRBV30	TRBJ2-2	.	CAWSISGDGELFF
TRBV20-1	TRBJ2-1	.	CSASPTSGGYNEQFF
TRBV3-1/TRBV3-2	TRBJ1-2	.	CASSQDPGYGYTF
TRBV29-1	TRBJ2-2	few	CSVDLGLMNTGELFF
TRBV6-2/TRBV6-3	TRBJ2-5	.	CASSFTGVRETQYF
TRBV14	TRBJ2-6	few	CASSQVPRGANVLTF
TRBV11-2	TRBJ1-1	.	CASTFGQGSTEAFF
TRBV18	TRBJ2-2	.	CASSPNQGLAGTGELFF
TRBV12-3/TRBV12-4	TRBJ1-1	.	CASATEGNTEAFF
TRBV10-3	TRBJ2-7	.	CAISDTRTSGTFYEQYF
TRBV7-2	TRBJ2-1	.	CASSPGGARGVYNEQFF